These T cell receptor beta chains were read from a single sample in a study of T-cell memory formation after mild COVID-19. MiXCR was run by TCRdb on the 5' RACE reads, yielding one entry per CDR3 protein. The data contain roughly 350,000 distinct CDR3 sequences, around 21% of them seen just once; the ten biggest clones take up about an eighth. Material for sequencing was PBMCs or a T cell subset sorted from them (not recorded which). Source of these receptors: an adult woman who had mild COVID-19 (a few samples of this study predate the infection). Cell type and time point are not known. CDR3s include the opening cysteine and the closing phenylalanine or tryptophan. The order of the fields is J gene, D gene, V gene, clone size, CDR3 protein, CDR3 DNA. A D gene is named only where the DNA matches it firmly. Clone size, where shown, is once, few, many, or a class for clones that have expanded.

j_gene: TRBJ1-5; d_gene: .; v_gene: TRBV6-6; abundance: .; CDR3aa: CASSYSRGGNSNQPQHF; CDR3nt: TGTGCCAGCAGTTACTCGAGAGGGGGAAATAGCAATCAGCCCCAGCATTTT
j_gene: TRBJ1-1; d_gene: .; v_gene: TRBV7-6; abundance: .; CDR3aa: CASIPKGGPEAFF; CDR3nt: TGTGCCAGCATCCCGAAGGGGGGGCCTGAAGCTTTCTTT
j_gene: TRBJ1-1; d_gene: .; v_gene: TRBV12-3/TRBV12-4; abundance: many; CDR3aa: CASRHGHTEAFF; CDR3nt: TGTGCCAGCAGACACGGGCACACTGAAGCTTTCTTT
j_gene: TRBJ2-2; d_gene: TRBD1; v_gene: TRBV18; abundance: few; CDR3aa: CASSHDRGNTGELFF; CDR3nt: TGTGCCAGCTCACACGACAGGGGGAACACCGGGGAGCTGTTTTTT
j_gene: TRBJ1-2; d_gene: TRBD1; v_gene: TRBV7-9; abundance: .; CDR3aa: CASSLATGGSDGYTF; CDR3nt: TGTGCCAGCAGCTTAGCGACAGGGGGAAGTGATGGCTACACCTTC
j_gene: TRBJ1-2; d_gene: TRBD1; v_gene: TRBV27; abundance: .; CDR3aa: CASSFGQGNGYTF; CDR3nt: TGTGCCAGCAGTTTCGGACAGGGTAATGGCTACACCTTC
j_gene: TRBJ2-3; d_gene: TRBD2; v_gene: TRBV28; abundance: .; CDR3aa: CASSLSLAGGLSRTQYF; CDR3nt: TGTGCCAGCAGTTTGAGTCTAGCGGGAGGGTTATCGCGGACGCAGTATTTT
j_gene: TRBJ1-2; d_gene: .; v_gene: TRBV25-1; abundance: few; CDR3aa: CASSEPQAFYGYTF; CDR3nt: TGTGCCAGCAGTGAACCTCAGGCCTTCTATGGCTACACCTTC
j_gene: TRBJ1-1; d_gene: .; v_gene: TRBV20-1; abundance: few; CDR3aa: CSAPSRRDNTEAFF; CDR3nt: TGCAGTGCCCCTAGCCGCCGGGATAACACTGAAGCTTTCTTT
j_gene: TRBJ2-7; d_gene: TRBD1; v_gene: TRBV14; abundance: .; CDR3aa: CASSQVGQGYEQYF; CDR3nt: TGTGCCAGCAGCCAAGTAGGACAGGGTTACGAGCAGTACTTC
j_gene: TRBJ2-3; d_gene: .; v_gene: TRBV12-3/TRBV12-4; abundance: few; CDR3aa: CASSPLVDTQYF; CDR3nt: TGTGCCAGCAGCCCCTTGGTGGATACGCAGTATTTT
j_gene: TRBJ2-2; d_gene: .; v_gene: TRBV12-3/TRBV12-4; abundance: .; CDR3aa: CASTRVTTGELFF; CDR3nt: TGTGCCAGCACCAGGGTCACCACCGGGGAGCTGTTTTTT
j_gene: TRBJ2-1; d_gene: .; v_gene: TRBV6-5; abundance: few; CDR3aa: CASSYTYGSPGDEQFF; CDR3nt: TGTGCCAGCAGTTATACCTACGGGTCCCCCGGCGATGAGCAGTTCTTC
j_gene: TRBJ2-1; d_gene: .; v_gene: TRBV15; abundance: many; CDR3aa: CATSRSVNEQFF; CDR3nt: TGTGCCACCAGCAGATCCGTCAATGAGCAGTTCTTC
j_gene: TRBJ2-7; d_gene: .; v_gene: TRBV10-3; abundance: .; CDR3aa: CAISRDLTAYEQYF; CDR3nt: TGTGCCATCAGCAGGGACTTAACCGCCTACGAGCAGTACTTC
j_gene: TRBJ2-2; d_gene: TRBD2; v_gene: TRBV5-6; abundance: few; CDR3aa: CASSLALTSYTGELFF; CDR3nt: TGTGCCAGCAGCTTGGCCCTGACTAGCTACACCGGGGAGCTGTTTTTT
j_gene: TRBJ2-7; d_gene: TRBD2; v_gene: TRBV9; abundance: .; CDR3aa: CDSSVDPSGSYEQYF; CDR3nt: TGTGACAGCAGCGTAGATCCTAGCGGGAGCTACGAGCAGTACTTC
j_gene: TRBJ2-7; d_gene: .; v_gene: TRBV2; abundance: .; CDR3aa: CAHGRGPSYEQYF; CDR3nt: TGTGCCCACGGGCGGGGACCCTCTTACGAGCAGTACTTC
j_gene: TRBJ1-5; d_gene: .; v_gene: TRBV18; abundance: many; CDR3aa: CASSPWGGFSNQPQHF; CDR3nt: TGTGCCAGCTCACCGTGGGGAGGCTTTAGCAATCAGCCCCAGCATTTT
j_gene: TRBJ1-6; d_gene: .; v_gene: TRBV12-3/TRBV12-4; abundance: .; CDR3aa: CASSYGPPDSPLHF; CDR3nt: TGTGCCAGCAGTTATGGGCCTCCGGATTCACCCCTCCACTTT